This T cell receptor beta chain was recovered during a study of shared clonotypes between healthy human individuals. Some clones are missing from TCRdb's copy, which holds only in-frame ones; the method was immunoSEQ multiplex PCR. The sample includes a few million clones, 80% to 95% of them seen just once. Looked up from germline, CDR1 is SEHNR and CDR2 is FQNEAQ (reference sequence). The CDR3 sequence is 19 residues long. V lost 4 bases and J 2 bases, leaving 23 bases between the germline ends. The study, taken as a whole, reports: Naive subsets generally exceeded memory subsets in estimated richness.

Comments on this clone: Its specificity is unknown.

CD45RO-negative cells were positively selected for CCR7, leaving out terminally differentiated effector memory CD45RA+ cells. Sequencing used naive CD8+ T cells from PBMCs. The gene calls are TRBV7-9 and TRBJ2-2; D is possibly TRBD1 (5 bases). This sequence originates from a young man in good health. Some clones in this sample may be carry-over from other donors' samples. The CDR3 bases are TGTGCCAGCAGCTCCACCGCCCAGGGTGGAGAAAAAAACACCGGGGAGCTGTTTTTT. This gives the protein CASSSTAQGGEKNTGELFF.